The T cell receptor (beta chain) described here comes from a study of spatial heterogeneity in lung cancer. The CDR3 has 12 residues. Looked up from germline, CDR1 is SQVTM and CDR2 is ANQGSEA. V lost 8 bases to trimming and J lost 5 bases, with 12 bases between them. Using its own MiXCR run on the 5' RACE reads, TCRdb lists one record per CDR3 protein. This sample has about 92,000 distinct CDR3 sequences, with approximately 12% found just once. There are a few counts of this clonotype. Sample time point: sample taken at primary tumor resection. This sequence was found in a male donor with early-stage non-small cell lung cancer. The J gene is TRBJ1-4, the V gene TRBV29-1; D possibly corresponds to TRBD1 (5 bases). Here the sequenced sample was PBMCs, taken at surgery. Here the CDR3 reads CSNPGANEKLFF. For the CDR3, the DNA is TGCAGCAATCCCGGGGCCAATGAAAAACTGTTTTTT.